This T cell receptor (beta chain) is drawn from a study of cytomegalovirus exposure and HLA in healthy donors. Study-level findings and limits: The classifier, whose performance was assessed in both the original and validation cohorts, reportedly diagnosed cytomegalovirus status with high specificity and sensitivity. Testing in vitro showed a few CMV-associated chains specific for CMV antigens.

Profiled with immunoSEQ multiplex PCR; TCRdb holds only in-frame clones, not every one. The sample has 57,000 or so clones, about 96% seen once; the top ten hold approximately 1%. With regard to this clone: Its target is not known.

The specimen sequenced was PBMCs. This TCR came from a man aged 18 to 29 in good health and CMV-seronegative.

CDR3 region: CASSLPRVLNTGELFF. The CDR3 nucleotides read TGCGCCAGCAGCTTGCCGCGGGTGTTGAACACCGGGGAGCTGTTTTTT. The chain links TRBV5-1 to TRBJ2-2; possible D gene TRBD2, 5 bases. Germline CDR1 SGHRS, CDR2 YFSETQ. The CDR3 contains 16 residues. Deletions cut 1 base from V and 1 base from J, with 11 bases between.